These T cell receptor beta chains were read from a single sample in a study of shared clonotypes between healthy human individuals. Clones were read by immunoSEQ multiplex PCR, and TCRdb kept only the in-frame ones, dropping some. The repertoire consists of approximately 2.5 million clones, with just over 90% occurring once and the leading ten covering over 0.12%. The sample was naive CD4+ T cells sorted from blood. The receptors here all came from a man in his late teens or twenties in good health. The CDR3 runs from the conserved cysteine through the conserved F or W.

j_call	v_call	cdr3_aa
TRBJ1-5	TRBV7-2	CASSLVSGANQPQHF
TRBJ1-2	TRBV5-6	CASSSDANYGYTF
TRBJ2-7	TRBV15	CATSRPLKVGYEQYF
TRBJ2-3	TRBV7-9	CASSLAWNGTDTQYF
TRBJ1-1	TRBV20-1	CAGGGNTEAFF
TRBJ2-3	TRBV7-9	CASSFGDRDPDTQYF
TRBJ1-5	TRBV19	CASTIGPYGQPQHF
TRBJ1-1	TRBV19	CASSSQMNTEAFF
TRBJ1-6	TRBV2	CAGGAGKRLSPLHF
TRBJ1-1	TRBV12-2	CASRQRGCGTEAFF
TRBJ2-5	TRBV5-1	CASRGSGETQYF
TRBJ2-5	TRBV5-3	CARSLVGQGTLCQETQYF
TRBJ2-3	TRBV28	CASRPGTVGPDTQYF
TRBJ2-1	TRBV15	CATSSPRGDYYNEQFF
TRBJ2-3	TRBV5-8	CASSLATGLAGTDTQYF
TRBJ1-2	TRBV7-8	CASSHNSQNYGYTF
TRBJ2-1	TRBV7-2	CASSFQASGGADNEQFF
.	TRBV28	CASSPRPGPRGGREGPYEQYF
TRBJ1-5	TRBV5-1	CASRLVPGSNQPQHF
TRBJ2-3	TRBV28	CASSLRVDTQYF
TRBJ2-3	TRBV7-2	CASSLGTFSTDTQYF
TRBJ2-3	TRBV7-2	CASSLAGLGGTDTQYF
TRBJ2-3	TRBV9	CASSVDRTDTQYF
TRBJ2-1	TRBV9	CASPGLAASLEFYNEQFF
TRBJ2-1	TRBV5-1	CASSLEGLAGYNEQFF
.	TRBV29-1	CSARQGLGEQYF
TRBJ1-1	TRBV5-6	CASSHTRDRGTEAFF
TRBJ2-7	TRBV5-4	CASEEGHEQYF
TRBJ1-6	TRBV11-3	CASSLNGKQALHF
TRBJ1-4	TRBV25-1	CASSEYRSVATNEKLFF
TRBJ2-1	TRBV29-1	CSVQGRSGRHEQFF
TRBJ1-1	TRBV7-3	CASSPTGVGTEAFF
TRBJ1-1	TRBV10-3	CAISTGMNTEAFF
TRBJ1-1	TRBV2	CASFWSREHTEAFF
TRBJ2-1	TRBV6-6	CASIKRDNNEQFF
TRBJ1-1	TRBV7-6	CASSLAGQAITEAFF
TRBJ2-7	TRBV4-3	CASSPGQGIYEQYF
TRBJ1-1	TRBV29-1	CSVEGRMNTEAFF
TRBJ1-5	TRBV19	CASSITSNQPQHF
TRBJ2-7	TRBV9	CAILAGGHYEQYF
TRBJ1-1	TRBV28	CASRTGGTEAFF
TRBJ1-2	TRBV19	CASSAGQGNYGYTF
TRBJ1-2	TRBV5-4	CASSLEEGNYGYTF
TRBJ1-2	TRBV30	CAWIPVLPFYGYTF
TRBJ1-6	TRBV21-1	CASSSSVNSPLHF
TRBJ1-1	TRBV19	CASSMRTGSGTEAFF
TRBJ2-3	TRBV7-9	CASSLTGGKDTQYF
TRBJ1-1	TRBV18	CASSPRQGVGIAEAFF
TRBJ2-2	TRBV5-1	CASVAGHHTGELFF
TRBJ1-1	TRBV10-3	CAISPDRVTEAFF
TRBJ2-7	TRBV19	CASSIGGPHEQYF
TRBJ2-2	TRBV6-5	CASSYSGGTDTGELFF
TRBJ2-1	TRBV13	CASSSPKINNEQFF